What follows are 20 T cell receptor beta chains derived from one specimen sequenced in a study of cytomegalovirus exposure and HLA in healthy donors. Using immunoSEQ multiplex PCR, the repertoire was profiled, and TCRdb retains in-frame clones only, with some absent. The sample shows over 150,000 clones, more than 65% of them seen only once. Sequencing was carried out using PBMCs. The source is a woman in her twenties or thirties in good health and CMV-seropositive.

V gene TRBV7-6 combines with J gene TRBJ2-3; 11 bases align to TRBD2. There are 17 residues in the CDR3. The V gene end was trimmed by 0 bases and the J gene end by 8 bases; junction bases not matched to a gene: 10. Germline V gene lookup returns CDR1 SGHVS and CDR2 FNYEAQ. This CDR3 is CASSLAGGTSGYFTQYF. CDR3 nucleotide sequence: TGTGCCAGCAGCTTAGCCGGCGGGACTAGCGGATACTTTACGCAGTATTTT.

The chain couples TRBV25-1 to TRBJ1-1, with a possible D match to TRBD1 (6 bases). The V gene lost 5 bases and the J gene lost 3 bases, with 10 bases spanning the gap. From germline, CDR1 is MGHDK and CDR2 SYGVNS. This CDR3 has 13 amino acids. CDR3 sequence: CASSPQGHTEAFF. CDR3 nucleotide sequence: TGTGCCAGCAGTCCGCAGGGGCACACTGAAGCTTTCTTT.

The chain links TRBV18 to TRBJ2-7; maybe TRBD1 (6 bases). Trimming removed 3 bases at V and 3 bases at J, with 9 bases between. Germline V gene sequence: CDR1 KGHSH, CDR2 LQKENI. The CDR3 runs 13 residues. The CDR3 DNA is TGTGCCAGCTCACCTCGACAGGACTACGAGCAGTACTTC. Translated, it gives CASSPRQDYEQYF.

The chain is built from TRBV30 and TRBJ2-1; tentatively, D is TRBD1 (6 bases). The germline gives CDR1 GTSNPN, CDR2 SVGIG (reference sequence). Between the trimmed V and J ends, which lost 4 bases and 6 bases, there was a span of 13 bases. The CDR3 spans 13 residues. The CDR3 region has the DNA TGTGCCTGGAAGGGGGTGGGGTCCAATGAGCAGTTCTTC. It yields the protein CAWKGVGSNEQFF.

The chain recombines TRBV6-5 with TRBJ1-2; D is uncertain. Trimming removed 6 bases at V and 0 bases at J, with 5 bases between. Germline V gives CDR1 MNHEY, CDR2 SVGAGI. This CDR3 comprises 12 residues. The CDR3 nucleotides read TGTGCCAGCAGACAGACTAACTATGGCTACACCTTC. It yields the protein CASRQTNYGYTF.

The chain has TRBV6-1 and TRBJ1-1, with D uncertain. Germline lookup yields CDR1 MNHNS and CDR2 SASEGT. Trimming removed 2 bases from V and 2 bases from J, with 9 bases in between. The CDR3 runs to 14 residues. CDR3 region: CASSEITVNTEAFF. The CDR3 DNA reads as TGTGCCAGCAGTGAAATAACAGTAAACACTGAAGCTTTCTTT.

The V call is TRBV2, the J call TRBJ1-1, with D possibly matching TRBD1 (5 bases). The V gene lost 3 bases and the J gene lost 2 bases, with 19 bases spanning the gap. This CDR3 spans 17 amino acids. From germline, CDR1 is SNHLY and CDR2 FYNNEI. The DNA for the CDR3 is TGTGCCAGCAGTGACTCTTCTTCGGGGAGGGGAAACACTGAAGCTTTCTTT. Its protein is CASSDSSSGRGNTEAFF.

This chain joins TRBV6-1 and TRBJ1-1, with no clear D. This CDR3 is 13 amino acids long. Germline-derived CDR1 and CDR2 are MNHNS and SASEGT. V was trimmed by 3 bases and J by 6 bases, leaving 11 bases between them. The CDR3 here is CASSDWSGSEAFF. In DNA, the CDR3 is TGTGCCAGCAGTGATTGGTCGGGGTCTGAAGCTTTCTTT.

The chain has TRBV14 and TRBJ2-7; no firm D call. Trimming shortened V by 3 bases and J by 0 bases, and 3 bases separated the two germline ends. Germline V gene data show CDR1 as SGHDN and CDR2 as FVKESK. The CDR3 contains 12 residues. CDR3 nucleotide sequence: TGTGCCAGCAGCCACTCCTCCTACGAGCAGTACTTC. It yields the protein CASSHSSYEQYF. Complete variable domain (other parts from reference TRBV14 and TRBJ2-7): EAGVTQFPSHSVIEKGQTVTLRCDPISGHDNLYWYRRVMGKEIKFLLHFVKESKQDESGMPNNRFLAERTGGTYSTLKVQPAELEDSGVYFCASSHSSYEQYFGPGTRLTVT.

The J gene is TRBJ2-2, the V gene TRBV2; tentatively, D is TRBD1 (6 bases). Germline V CDR1 and CDR2: SNHLY, FYNNEI. The CDR3 is 16 amino acids. V gave up 3 bases and J gave up 1 base, with 12 bases separating them. The CDR3 loop reads CASSEEGGRNTGELFF. CDR3 bases: TGTGCCAGCAGTGAGGAAGGGGGTAGGAACACCGGGGAGCTGTTTTTT.

The J gene is TRBJ2-1, the V gene TRBV29-1; D may be TRBD1 (5 bases). CDR3 size: 12 residues. CDR1 is SQVTM, CDR2 ANQGSEA, per germline. V was cut by 0 bases and J by 14 bases, with 14 bases left in between. The CDR3 spells CSVEERGIVEFF. The CDR3 DNA is TGCAGCGTTGAAGAAAGGGGCATTGTGGAGTTCTTC.

The genes are TRBV7-8 and TRBJ2-7, with 8 positions matching TRBD1. Germline CDR1 reads SGHVS; CDR2 reads FQNEAQ. J gave up 4 bases and V 6 bases, and 11 bases lay outside the gene matches. The CDR3 sequence is 15 residues long. DNA for the CDR3: TGTGCCAGCAGGGCAACAGGGGGAAAGGCTTACGAGCAGTACTTC. It is translated as CASRATGGKAYEQYF.

This chain connects TRBV11-1 to TRBJ2-1, with 13 bases identical to TRBD2. Trimming took 5 bases from V and 7 from J; bases not matched to a gene: 5. The germline V gene encodes CDR1 SGHAT and CDR2 FQDESV (reference sequence). There are 15 residues in the CDR3. The CDR3 coding sequence is TGTGCCAGCAGCCGGACTAGCGGGAGAAGTAATGAGCAGTTCTTC. Amino acid sequence: CASSRTSGRSNEQFF.

V and J are TRBV2 and TRBJ1-5; TRBD1 is a possible D gene (6 bases). The CDR3 has 13 amino acids. V was pared by 5 bases and J by 1 base, with 6 bases between. In germline, CDR1 is SNHLY, CDR2 FYNNEI. This CDR3 is CASSQGSNQPQHF. CDR3 DNA: TGTGCCAGCAGTCAGGGGAGCAATCAGCCCCAGCATTTT. The entire variable domain, with the rest obtained from reference TRBV2 and TRBJ1-5, is as follows: EPEVTQTPSHQVTQMGQEVILRCVPISNHLYFYWYRQILGQKVEFLVSFYNNEISEKSEIFDDQFSVERPDGSNFTLKIRSTKLEDSAMYFCASSQGSNQPQHFGDGTRLSIL.

The V gene is TRBV29-1, the J gene TRBJ2-1, with 9 bases that match TRBD2. The CDR3 totals 15 residues. Per the germline V gene, CDR1 is SQVTM and CDR2 is ANQGSEA. The V segment lost 7 bases and the J segment 5 bases; nucleotides outside the gene matches: 12. The CDR3 is CSGEVSLAGNNEQFF. The CDR3 coding sequence is TGCAGCGGTGAGGTGTCCCTAGCGGGGAACAATGAGCAGTTCTTC.

Only a few counts were recorded for this clone. V usage is TRBV29-1 and J usage is TRBJ1-1, with D hard to call. This CDR3 has 13 amino acids. The germline gives CDR1 SQVTM, CDR2 ANQGSEA. Deletions cut 3 bases from V and 4 bases from J, with 12 bases between. Here the CDR3 reads CSVDIIGGTEAFF. CDR3 in DNA: TGCAGCGTTGACATTATCGGTGGCACTGAAGCTTTCTTT.

This sequence joins TRBV5-1 and TRBJ2-5; 10 bases fit TRBD1. The CDR3 length is 15 residues. Germline V lookup: CDR1 SGHRS, CDR2 YFSETQ. With V trimmed by 5 bases and J by 4 bases, 8 bases remained unmatched. The CDR3 DNA is TGCGCCAGCAGTGTCGGGACAGGGGTCGGAGAGACCCAGTACTTC. Translating it yields CASSVGTGVGETQYF.

V usage is TRBV9 and J usage is TRBJ2-7; maybe TRBD2 (5 bases). The germline V gene encodes CDR1 SGDLS and CDR2 YYNGEE. Between the trimmed V and J ends, which lost 3 bases and 5 bases, there was a span of 12 bases. The CDR3 has 13 residues. CDR3 residues: CASSAGWSDEQYF. In nucleotides, the CDR3 is TGTGCCAGCAGCGCGGGGTGGTCCGACGAGCAGTACTTC.

The gene calls are TRBV10-2 and TRBJ1-2; perhaps TRBD1 as D (6 bases). CDR3 size: 12 residues. Trimming cost V 6 bases and J 8 bases, with 13 bases left between them. Per germline, CDR1 WSHSY and CDR2 SAAADI. For the CDR3, the DNA is TGCGCCAGCAGGGAGGGGGGAGGAGGCTACACCTTC. This codes for CASREGGGGYTF.

This clone was seen at least ten times. V usage is TRBV29-1 and J usage is TRBJ2-7, with a possible D match to TRBD1 (6 bases). The germline gives CDR1 SQVTM, CDR2 ANQGSEA. This CDR3 contains 15 residues. The V end was cut by 5 bases, the J end by 0 bases, with 17 bases between. CDR3 in amino acids: CSVTLPRGNSYEQYF. As DNA, the CDR3 is TGCAGCGTTACACTGCCCAGGGGCAACTCCTACGAGCAGTACTTC.